This passage covers 26 T cell receptor beta chains from one sample sequenced in a study of blood T cell repertoires in COVID-19. The assay was immunoSEQ multiplex PCR, and TCRdb's table has in-frame clones only and misses some. Of roughly 250,000 clones detected, approximately 85% appear once; the ten largest clones hold around 1%. What was sequenced was peripheral blood. Source of these receptors: a human donor with COVID-19, enrolled during active disease. The donor label of this sample is uncertain.

The chain uses TRBV4-2 and TRBJ1-3; D is unresolved. Trimming removed 6 bases at V and 0 bases at J, with 9 bases between. The CDR3 has 14 amino acids. Germline CDR1 LGHNA, CDR2 YNFKEQ. This CDR3 reads CASSHVGSGNTIYF. DNA of the CDR3: TGTGCCAGCAGTCACGTCGGCTCTGGAAACACCATATATTTT.

This clone was counted a single time. An end of the junction differs from the germline gene, which may be a read error. The genes are TRBV18 and TRBJ2-7; 8 bases align to TRBD1. CDR1 is KGHSH and CDR2 is LQKENI in the germline V gene. This CDR3 has 15 amino acids. CDR3 in DNA: TGTGCCAGCTCAGCCTCCGTGACAGGGGCGAGGTTGGAGGACTTC. It yields the protein CASSASVTGARLEDF.

Only one count was recorded for this clone. The V gene is TRBV18, the J gene TRBJ2-1, with D possibly TRBD2 on 5 matching bases. The V end lost 0 bases, the J end lost 1 base, and 13 bases lay between the germline ends. This CDR3 has 17 residues. Germline lookup yields CDR1 KGHSH and CDR2 LQKENI. CDR3 sequence: CASSPPVVASSYNEQFF. CDR3 in DNA: TGTGCCAGCTCACCACCGGTGGTAGCGTCGTCCTACAATGAGCAGTTCTTC.

The chain uses TRBV6-5 and TRBJ2-1; TRBD1 might be the D (5 bases). This CDR3 has 15 residues. Deletions cut 6 bases from V and 2 bases from J, with 14 bases between. The V gene's germline CDR1 is MNHEY and CDR2 SVGAGI. The DNA for the CDR3 is TGTGCCAGCAGGGCAGGGTGGGGTCCCTACAATGAGCAGTTCTTC. As protein: CASRAGWGPYNEQFF.

This rearrangement joins TRBV18 to TRBJ1-3; a weak D match, TRBD1 (5 bases). Germline-derived CDR1 and CDR2 are KGHSH and LQKENI. The V end lost 5 bases, the J end lost 2 bases, and 13 bases lay between the germline ends. The CDR3 is 15 amino acids. This CDR3 reads CASSSTRQTGNTIYF. The CDR3 coding sequence is TGTGCCAGCTCATCTACCCGACAGACTGGAAACACCATATATTTT. The full variable domain, with the rest looked up from reference TRBV18 and TRBJ1-3, is NAGVMQNPRHLVRRRGQEARLRCSPMKGHSHVYWYRQLPEEGLKFMVYLQKENIIDESGMPKERFSAEFPKEGPSILRIQQVVRGDSAAYFCASSSTRQTGNTIYFGEGSWLTVV.

The gene calls are TRBV5-6 and TRBJ2-2; 9 positions match TRBD2. The V gene's germline CDR1 is SGHDT and CDR2 YYEEEE. V was clipped by 4 bases and J by 5 bases; unmatched bases: 6. The CDR3 extends over 15 amino acids. The CDR3 nucleotides read TGTGCCAGCAGCAGCCTAGCGGGGAGGACCGGGGAGCTGTTTTTT. Translation gives CASSSLAGRTGELFF.

The chain recombines TRBV29-1 with TRBJ1-2, with 7 bases fitting TRBD1. V lost 4 bases and J lost 7; bases outside the gene matches: 9. The CDR3 is made up of 13 amino acids. Germline CDR1 and CDR2: SQVTM and ANQGSEA. CDR3 in DNA: TGCAGCGTTGGGCAGGGGGATGTCGGTGGCTACACCTTC. This sequence encodes CSVGQGDVGGYTF.

The rearrangement joins TRBV7-8 to TRBJ2-3; 11 bases are shared with TRBD1. The CDR3 extends over 15 amino acids. Germline V gene lookup returns CDR1 SGHVS and CDR2 FQNEAQ. With V trimmed by 5 bases and J by 3 bases, 4 bases remained unmatched. CDR3 sequence (DNA): TGTGCCAGCAGCGATAGGGACAGGGGGACAGATACGCAGTATTTT. Translating it yields CASSDRDRGTDTQYF.

The V and J genes are TRBV28 and TRBJ1-1; 7 nucleotides match TRBD1. Germline-derived CDR1 and CDR2 are MDHEN and SYDVKM. V was pared by 6 bases and J by 1 base, with 2 bases of the junction left unmatched. The CDR3 covers 13 residues. CDR3 loop: CASRDRKNTEAFF. The DNA of the CDR3 is TGTGCCAGCAGGGACAGGAAGAACACTGAAGCTTTCTTT.

This clone was seen only once. The chain uses TRBV19 and TRBJ1-1; D possibly corresponds to TRBD1 (6 bases). The V and J ends lost 6 bases and 7 bases respectively, with 15 bases between them. There are 13 residues in the CDR3. The V gene's germline CDR1 is LNHDA and CDR2 SQIVND (reference sequence). The CDR3 nucleotides read TGTGCCAGTAGCAGGGGTTACCAGCTTGAAGCTTTCTTT. Its translation is CASSRGYQLEAFF.

The gene calls are TRBV7-2 and TRBJ1-2; D is possibly TRBD1 (6 bases). The CDR3 has 18 residues. The V gene's germline CDR1 is SGHTA and CDR2 FQGNSA. V lost 3 bases, J lost 7 bases, and 27 bases lay in between. CDR3 sequence reads: CASSLTPRNTGSPRGYTF. The DNA of the CDR3 is TGTGCCAGCAGCTTGACCCCCAGAAACACAGGGAGCCCCCGTGGCTACACCTTC.

For the CDR3, the DNA is TGTGCCAGCAGCCCTAGTGCGGGAGGCGTCAATGAGCAGTTCTTC. Encoded protein: CASSPSAGGVNEQFF. The rearrangement joins TRBV5-6 to TRBJ2-1, with TRBD2 identical over 8 bases. The germline V gene encodes CDR1 SGHDT and CDR2 YYEEEE. J lost 6 bases, V lost 4 bases, and 9 bases had no gene match. This CDR3 comprises 15 residues. Based on the CDR3 plus reference TRBV5-6 and TRBJ2-1, the full variable domain is DAGVTQSPTHLIKTRGQQVTLRCSPKSGHDTVSWYQQALGQGPQFIFQYYEEEERQRGNFPDRFSGHQFPNYSSELNVNALLLGDSALYLCASSPSAGGVNEQFFGPGTRLTVL.

The chain couples TRBV28 to TRBJ2-7, with D tentatively TRBD2 (6 bases). This CDR3 region has 15 residues. Trimming stripped 2 bases from V and 1 base from J, with 12 bases between. From germline, CDR1 is MDHEN and CDR2 SYDVKM. Here the CDR3 DNA reads TGTGCCAGCAGTTTAAGGCCTAGCGTGTCCTACGAGCAGTACTTC. This encodes CASSLRPSVSYEQYF.

The J gene is TRBJ1-2, the V gene TRBV19, with 7 bases that match TRBD1. With 3 bases clipped from V and 4 bases from J, the junction kept 5 bases outside the gene matches. In germline, CDR1 is LNHDA, CDR2 SQIVND (reference sequence). The CDR3 is made up of 14 amino acids. CDR3 nucleotides: TGTGCCAGTAGTATTCCGGGACAGCTCTATGGCTACACCTTC. This codes for CASSIPGQLYGYTF.

This rearrangement joins TRBV29-1 to TRBJ2-7; D perhaps matches TRBD1 (6 bases). V lost 4 bases to trimming and J lost 5 bases, with 15 bases between them. Germline CDR1 and CDR2: SQVTM and ANQGSEA. The CDR3 has 13 residues. This chain's CDR3 is CSVGDTEFDEQYF. DNA of the CDR3: TGCAGCGTTGGGGACACCGAGTTCGACGAGCAGTACTTC.

The chain employs TRBV14 and TRBJ1-1; TRBD1 aligns across 8 bases. V shed 1 base, J shed 4 bases, and the junction held 11 bases outside the gene matches. The length of the CDR3 is 17 residues. Germline values: CDR1 SGHDN, CDR2 FVKESK. The CDR3 here is CASSQVGTGGWSTEAFF. The CDR3 bases are TGTGCCAGCAGCCAAGTTGGGACAGGTGGGTGGAGCACTGAAGCTTTCTTT.

J is TRBJ2-7 and V is TRBV14; 8 bases align to TRBD1. The CDR3 loop spans 15 amino acids. With V trimmed by 0 bases and J by 3 bases, 4 bases remained unmatched. Germline CDR1 SGHDN, CDR2 FVKESK. The CDR3 here is CASSQEDRALYEQYF. The CDR3 coding sequence is TGTGCCAGCAGCCAAGAGGACAGGGCCCTCTACGAGCAGTACTTC.

The chain carries TRBV28 and TRBJ1-6; the D gene is possibly TRBD1 (5 bases). The CDR3 totals 16 residues. Germline CDR1 is MDHEN and CDR2 is SYDVKM. The V end lost 4 bases, the J end lost 6 bases, and 16 bases lay between the germline ends. CDR3 in amino acids: CASSSAGWGGNSPLHF. The DNA for the CDR3 is TGTGCCAGCAGTTCCGCCGGATGGGGGGGTAATTCACCCCTCCACTTT.

The chain carries TRBV2 and TRBJ2-7, with 9 bases fitting TRBD2. Germline CDR1 SNHLY, CDR2 FYNNEI. After removal of 0 bases from V and 1 base from J, the junction contained 10 bases not matched to a gene. The CDR3 sequence is 18 residues long. The DNA of the CDR3 is TGTGCCAGCAGTGAAGCGCCCCAAGGCGGGGGGGTTTCCTACGAGCAGTACTTC. It codes for CASSEAPQGGGVSYEQYF. Variable domain in full (rest from reference TRBV2 and TRBJ2-7): EPEVTQTPSHQVTQMGQEVILRCVPISNHLYFYWYRQILGQKVEFLVSFYNNEISEKSEIFDDQFSVERPDGSNFTLKIRSTKLEDSAMYFCASSEAPQGGGVSYEQYFGPGTRLTVT.

This clone was picked up one time. V usage is TRBV29-1 and J usage is TRBJ1-1, with 8 bases that match TRBD1. The trim removed 5 bases at V and 6 bases at J, leaving 11 bases unmatched. This CDR3 region has 14 residues. CDR1 and CDR2 (germline): SQVTM, ANQGSEA. CDR3 sequence (DNA): TGCAGCGTTTCTCCCGGACAGGGTGACGCTGAAGCTTTCTTT. Its translation: CSVSPGQGDAEAFF.

This chain connects TRBV5-1 to TRBJ2-7; 7 bases map to TRBD2. The V segment lost 0 bases and the J segment 0 bases; nucleotides outside the gene matches: 6. The CDR3 is made up of 16 amino acids. Germline CDR1 is SGHRS and CDR2 is YFSETQ. The DNA of the CDR3 is TGCGCCAGCAGCTTGGATCTGGGCGGGAGCTCCTACGAGCAGTACTTC. This translates into CASSLDLGGSSYEQYF.

The genes are TRBV28 and TRBJ2-1; D is possibly TRBD1 (5 bases). This CDR3 has 16 residues. Germline values: CDR1 MDHEN, CDR2 SYDVKM. With 6 bases removed from V and 2 bases from J, the gap between germline ends came to 17 bases. In nucleotides, the CDR3 is TGTGCCAGCAGGGGCTGGACAACCCAAACCTACAATGAGCAGTTCTTC. Encoded protein: CASRGWTTQTYNEQFF.

The V and J genes are TRBV28 and TRBJ1-2; TRBD1 matches 11 bases. CDR1 and CDR2 from the germline V gene are MDHEN and SYDVKM. Trimming cost V 3 bases and J 11 bases; bases outside gene matches: 2. This CDR3 spans 12 amino acids. The CDR3 region has the DNA TGTGCCAGCAGTTTTGGGGACAGGGGGTACACCTTC. Amino acid sequence: CASSFGDRGYTF.

V usage is TRBV18 and J usage is TRBJ2-1, with 8 bases fitting TRBD1. Germline CDR1 reads KGHSH; CDR2 reads LQKENI. The trim removed 0 bases at V and 8 bases at J, leaving 6 bases unmatched. The CDR3 covers 15 residues. The CDR3 nucleotides read TGTGCCAGCTCACCACCGAATACAGGGGGACATGAGCAGTTCTTC. As protein: CASSPPNTGGHEQFF.

This chain links TRBV5-1 with TRBJ2-3, with 9 bases aligning to TRBD2. CDR1 SGHRS and CDR2 YFSETQ come from the germline V gene. Germline trimming cut 1 base from V and 3 bases from J; bases unmatched to any gene: 3. The CDR3 consists of 15 residues. The CDR3 protein is CASSLIAGATDTQYF. The CDR3 coding sequence is TGCGCCAGCAGCTTGATAGCGGGAGCTACAGATACGCAGTATTTT. Drawing the rest from reference TRBV5-1 and TRBJ2-3, the complete variable domain is KAGVTQTPRYLIKTRGQQVTLSCSPISGHRSVSWYQQTPGQGLQFLFEYFSETQRNKGNFPGRFSGRQFSNSRSEMNVSTLELGDSALYLCASSLIAGATDTQYFGPGTRLTVL.

This clone appeared a single time. J is TRBJ1-1 and V is TRBV19; tentative D call: TRBD1 (5 bases). Trimming removed 5 bases from V and 4 bases from J, with 14 bases in between. Germline assignment: CDR1 LNHDA and CDR2 SQIVND (reference sequence). This CDR3 is 14 amino acids long. CDR3 nucleotides: TGTGCCAGTAGTCCCGGCGGGGGGAGCACTGAAGCTTTCTTT. Its translation is CASSPGGGSTEAFF.